This is a list of T cell receptor beta chains from one sample in a study of cytomegalovirus exposure and HLA in healthy donors. Generated by immunoSEQ multiplex PCR, the TCRdb table keeps only in-frame clones and is missing some. The data contain about 36,000 clones, over 60% of them singletons. Sequenced input: PBMCs. Source of these receptors: a young man in good health and CMV-seronegative. The CDR3 runs from the conserved cysteine through the conserved F or W. Fields, in order: V gene, clone size, D gene, J gene, CDR3 protein, CDR3 DNA. A D gene is named only where the DNA matches it firmly. Not every row has a clone size; where given, it reads once, few, many or a size class.

>TRBV6-1|-|-|TRBJ1-2
CASRNTGKDGYTF
TGTGCCAGCAGAAATACAGGGAAGGATGGCTACACCTTC
>TRBV6-5|-|-|TRBJ1-2
CASGSGSGGYTF
TGTGCCAGCGGCAGTGGGTCGGGTGGCTACACCTTC
>TRBV2|-|TRBD1|TRBJ1-5
CASIGDSSNQPQHF
TGTGCCAGCATAGGGGACAGTAGCAATCAGCCCCAGCATTTT
>TRBV4-2|-|-|TRBJ1-2
CASSHIAGRENYGYTF
TGTGCCAGCAGCCACATAGCGGGCCGTGAGAACTATGGCTACACCTTC
>TRBV2|-|-|TRBJ2-7
CASSDSEGQPNYEQYF
TGTGCCAGCAGTGATAGTGAAGGACAGCCGAACTACGAGCAGTACTTC
>TRBV5-1|-|TRBD1|TRBJ1-1
CASISVTGDRAFF
TGCGCCAGCATTTCCGTAACAGGGGATCGTGCTTTCTTT
>TRBV9|-|TRBD1|TRBJ2-2
CASSVGTGIDTGELFF
TGTGCCAGCAGCGTCGGGACAGGGATCGACACCGGGGAGCTGTTTTTT
>TRBV18|-|-|TRBJ2-7
CASSPAADYEQYF
TGTGCCAGCTCACCAGCCGCAGACTACGAGCAGTACTTC
>TRBV28|-|-|TRBJ2-6
CASSPHSSGANVLTF
TGTGCCAGCAGTCCACACAGCTCTGGGGCCAACGTCCTGACTTTC
>TRBV6-4|-|-|TRBJ2-1
CASSSQGGGYNEQFF
TGTGCCAGCAGTTCCCAGGGGGGAGGCTACAATGAGCAGTTCTTC
>TRBV6-5|-|-|TRBJ1-2
CASSDRTYGYTF
TGTGCCAGCAGCGACAGGACCTATGGCTACACCTTC
>TRBV2|-|TRBD1|TRBJ1-2
CASSLTGQSNYGYTF
TGTGCCAGCAGTCTGACGGGACAGAGTAACTATGGCTACACCTTC
>TRBV5-1|-|TRBD1|TRBJ2-7
CASSGQGRGYEQYF
TGCGCCAGCAGCGGACAGGGGAGAGGGTACGAGCAGTACTTC
>TRBV6-5|-|-|TRBJ1-4
CASSYGSNEKLFF
TGTGCCAGCAGTTACGGGAGTAATGAAAAACTGTTTTTT
>TRBV10-1|-|-|TRBJ2-3
CASSDGQSTDTQYF
TGCGCCAGCAGTGATGGACAGAGCACAGATACGCAGTATTTT
>TRBV23-1|-|TRBD1|TRBJ1-5
CASSPLGTGGNQPQHF
TGCGCCAGCAGTCCACTTGGGACAGGGGGCAATCAGCCCCAGCATTTT
>TRBV6-1|once|-|TRBJ1-2
CASSEGRNYGYTF
TGTGCCAGCAGTGAAGGTCGGAACTATGGCTACACCTTC
>TRBV7-8|once|-|TRBJ1-1
CASSFRWGGAEAFF
TGTGCCAGCAGCTTTCGGTGGGGAGGCGCTGAAGCTTTCTTT
>TRBV6-5|-|-|TRBJ2-5
CASSYSTGNRETQYF
TGTGCCAGCAGTTACTCCACAGGGAATAGGGAGACCCAGTACTTC
>TRBV29-1|-|TRBD1|TRBJ2-5
CSVTGTGGLETQYF
TGCAGCGTAACCGGGACAGGGGGCTTGGAGACCCAGTACTTC
>TRBV11-2|-|TRBD1|TRBJ2-7
CASSNPGQAYEQYF
TGTGCCAGCAGCAACCCGGGACAGGCCTACGAGCAGTACTTC
>TRBV6-1|-|-|TRBJ2-5
CATSRETQYF
TGTGCCACCAGCCGTGAGACCCAGTACTTC
>TRBV2|once|-|TRBJ2-3
CASSEAGRPTDTQYF
TGTGCCAGCAGTGAAGCGGGCAGACCCACAGATACGCAGTATTTT
>TRBV5-1|-|-|TRBJ1-2
CASSLANYGYTF
TGCGCCAGCAGCTTGGCTAATTATGGCTACACCTTC
>TRBV29-1|-|TRBD1|TRBJ2-7
CSGGQTYEQYF
TGCAGCGGGGGACAGACCTACGAGCAGTACTTC
>TRBV4-3|many|TRBD1|TRBJ2-7
CASSHLDRGLYEQYF
TGCGCCAGCAGCCACCTGGACAGGGGGCTCTACGAGCAGTACTTC
>TRBV27|-|-|TRBJ1-1
CASSLSYFAEAFF
TGTGCCAGCAGTTTATCGTATTTTGCTGAAGCTTTCTTT
>TRBV7-2|-|-|TRBJ2-6
CASSPSGTIHSGANVLTF
TGTGCCAGCAGCCCCAGCGGGACAATTCACTCTGGGGCCAACGTCCTGACTTTC
>TRBV7-8|few|-|TRBJ1-6
CASSLASSGSPLHF
TGTGCCAGCAGCTTAGCCTCATCAGGTTCACCCCTCCACTTT
>TRBV6-5|-|-|TRBJ1-4
CASSYTPTNEKLFF
TGTGCCAGCAGTTACACTCCAACTAATGAAAAACTGTTTTTT
>TRBV4-3|-|-|TRBJ1-1
CASSQGGNTEAFF
TGCGCCAGCAGCCAGGGAGGGAACACTGAAGCTTTCTTT
>TRBV29-1|-|TRBD2|TRBJ2-3
CSASLAGEDTQYF
TGCAGCGCGAGCCTAGCGGGGGAAGATACGCAGTATTTT
>TRBV7-9|few|TRBD1|TRBJ1-2
CASSQETGDGYTF
TGTGCCAGCAGCCAAGAGACAGGGGATGGCTACACCTTC
>TRBV7-2|-|-|TRBJ2-1
CASSFGGMDYNEQFF
TGTGCCAGCAGCTTTGGCGGGATGGACTACAATGAGCAGTTCTTC
>TRBV6-6|-|-|TRBJ2-5
CASSRGQKETQYF
TGTGCCAGCAGTCGCGGACAGAAAGAGACCCAGTACTTC
>TRBV14|once|-|TRBJ1-5
CASSPVGGGNQPQHF
TGTGCCAGCAGCCCCGTAGGGGGAGGCAATCAGCCCCAGCATTTT
>TRBV5-1|-|TRBD1|TRBJ1-6
CASSSQGRFGNSPLHF
TGCGCCAGCAGCTCACAGGGGCGCTTTGGGAATTCACCCCTCCACTTT
>TRBV18|-|-|TRBJ2-5
CASSPWGGREETQYF
TGTGCCAGCTCACCATGGGGGGGCCGGGAAGAGACCCAGTACTTC
>TRBV11-2|few|-|TRBJ1-1
CASSLVARPEAFF
TGTGCCAGCAGCTTAGTGGCCAGGCCTGAAGCTTTCTTT
>TRBV7-2|-|TRBD2|TRBJ2-7
CASSTSLAGDYEQYF
TGTGCCAGCAGCACGAGCCTAGCGGGAGACTACGAGCAGTACTTC
>TRBV7-9|-|-|TRBJ1-1
CASSPTLNTEAFF
TGTGCCAGCAGCCCGACACTTAACACTGAAGCTTTCTTT
>TRBV5-3|-|-|TRBJ1-3
CARSRCQGHSGNTIYF
TGTGCCAGAAGCCGATGTCAGGGGCACTCTGGAAACACCATATATTTT
>TRBV6-5|-|-|TRBJ1-1
CASRAGTNTEAFF
TGTGCCAGCAGGGCAGGCACGAACACTGAAGCTTTCTTT
>TRBV6-1|-|-|TRBJ1-3
CASRREGVGNTIYF
TGTGCCAGCAGGAGAGAGGGGGTTGGAAACACCATATATTTT
>TRBV6-1|few|-|TRBJ2-3
CASRSGTSTDTQYF
TGTGCCAGCAGGTCCGGGACTAGCACAGATACGCAGTATTTT
>TRBV5-1|-|TRBD2|TRBJ2-7
CASSLVVAGAYEQYF
TGCGCCAGCAGCTTGGTGGTAGCGGGTGCCTACGAGCAGTACTTC
>TRBV2|-|TRBD2|TRBJ2-5
CASSKMGGEETQYF
TGTGCCAGCAGCAAAATGGGGGGGGAGGAGACCCAGTACTTC
>TRBV11-2|-|-|TRBJ1-1
CASSPFGTEAFF
TGTGCCAGCAGCCCCTTCGGTACTGAAGCTTTCTTT
>TRBV28|few|-|TRBJ2-5
CASSFAGRSSKTQYF
TGTGCCAGCAGTTTTGCGGGGCGGTCATCAAAGACCCAGTACTTC
>TRBV6-1|-|-|TRBJ1-5
CASWAVINQPQHF
TGTGCCAGTTGGGCTGTTATAAATCAGCCCCAGCATTTT
>TRBV7-9|-|TRBD1|TRBJ1-5
CASSNGQERNQPQHF
TGTGCCAGCAGCAATGGACAGGAGCGAAATCAGCCCCAGCATTTT
>TRBV5-1|-|-|TRBJ1-1
CASSLAGQSNTEAFF
TGCGCCAGCAGCTTGGCAGGACAGTCGAACACTGAAGCTTTCTTT
>TRBV29-1|-|TRBD1|TRBJ1-4
CSVAGGAGNEKLFF
TGCAGCGTGGCAGGGGGCGCCGGTAATGAAAAACTGTTTTTT